The clone carrying this T cell receptor (beta chain) was detected many times. No antigen is known for it. CDR3 length: 15 residues. Germline CDR1 reads SGHKS; CDR2 reads YYEKEE (reference sequence). Between the trimmed V and J ends, which lost 4 bases and 5 bases, there was a span of 15 bases. With iRepertoire HTBI primers and Arm-PCR of CDR3 regions, TCR beta libraries were built. Original data processing: Gene usage covered over 55 TRBV and more than twelve TRBJ segments. TCRdb re-called the multiplex PCR reads with MiXCR, one entry per CDR3 protein. TCRdb, not the authors, supplied the V and J calls. The sample gives roughly 420,000 distinct CDR3 sequences, 15% to 19% of which show up once; 22% is in the top ten. Time point given: newly diagnosed GD, antithyroid drugs for less than 3 months. The authors made the TCR library using RNA they extracted from PBMCs. Guidelines of the American Thyroid Association were used to diagnose Graves' disease.

This sample is part of a study of regulatory T cells in long-lasting Graves disease. Study-level points and caveats: More public clonotypes were shared by persistent patients (about 3,000) than by new patients (roughly 870).

The chain uses TRBV5-5 and TRBJ1-4; D remains unclear. The sequencing here drew on peripheral blood mononuclear cells (PBMCs), taken at new diagnosis, from a patient treated with antithyroid drugs. The clonotype originates from a female donor with Graves disease. The CDR3 is CASSVHWPTNEKLFF. The CDR3 nucleotides are TGTGCCAGCAGCGTGCACTGGCCCACAAATGAAAAACTGTTTTTT. Full variable domain (missing parts from reference TRBV5-5 and TRBJ1-4): DAGVTQSPTHLIKTRGQQVTLRCSPISGHKSVSWYQQVLGQGPQFIFQYYEKEERGRGNFPDRFSARQFPNYSSELNVNALLLGDSALYLCASSVHWPTNEKLFFGSGTQLSVL.